The text below deals with one TCR beta chain. TCRdb keeps only in-frame clones here, not all; method: immunoSEQ multiplex PCR. The table records 250,000 to 300,000 clones, almost 90% of them present only once. The sample originates from a study of cytomegalovirus exposure and HLA in healthy donors. Study-level background: Per a later analysis, the roughly 700 first-cohort and 110 or so validation repertoires shared one platform.

This CDR3 has 15 amino acids. V lost 5 bases, J lost 10 bases, and 13 bases stayed unmatched. The germline V gene encodes CDR1 SNHLY and CDR2 FYNNEI. The receptor's source is a woman in her late teens or twenties in good health and CMV-seronegative. V is TRBV2 and J is TRBJ2-3, with 9 bases matching TRBD1. The specimen sequenced was PBMCs. CDR3 sequence reads: CASSTGTGITRAQYF. CDR3 coding DNA: TGTGCCAGCAGTACCGGGACAGGGATAACGAGGGCGCAGTATTTT.